The source of this T cell receptor beta chain is a study of T cells after yellow fever vaccination. Overall study results and limits: Contaminants from the bulk population, in the form of abundant clonotypes, could be found in FACS-sorted repertoires. Clones from primary vaccination mostly reappeared after the booster (roughly 97% CD4, over 85% CD8). A minor fraction of clonotypes spanned both CD4 and CD8 compartments.

UMIs were added to TCR cDNA along with a universal primer site when it was made by 5'RACE template switching. TCRdb itself ran the 5' RACE reads through MiXCR, one entry per CDR3 protein. This sample has 300,000 to 400,000 distinct CDR3 sequences, with around an eighth found just once. V was shortened by 0 bases and J by 12 bases, with 18 bases between the two germline ends. This CDR3 has 15 residues. Only a few counts were recorded for this clonotype. Antigen: not known. Sequenced here: CD4+ T cells sorted from PBMCs, sampled 15 days after the yellow fever booster vaccination. The chain uses TRBV12-3 or TRBV12-4 and TRBJ2-1; a possible D gene is TRBD1 (5 bases). The TCR sequence derives from a man aged 18 to 29 who received the YFV17D yellow fever vaccine. CDR3 coding DNA: TGTGCCAGCAGTTTAGCAGGGCCCCGTCACCAGGGGCAGTTCTTC. Translating it yields CASSLAGPRHQGQFF.